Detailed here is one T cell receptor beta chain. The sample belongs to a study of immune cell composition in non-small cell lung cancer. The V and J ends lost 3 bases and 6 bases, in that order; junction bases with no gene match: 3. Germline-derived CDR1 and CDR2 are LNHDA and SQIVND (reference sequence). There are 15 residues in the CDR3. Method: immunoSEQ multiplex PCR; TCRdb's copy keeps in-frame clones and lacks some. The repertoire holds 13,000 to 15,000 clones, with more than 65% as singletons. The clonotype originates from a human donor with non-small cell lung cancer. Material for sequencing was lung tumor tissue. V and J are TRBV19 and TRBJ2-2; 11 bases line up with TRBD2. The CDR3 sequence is CASSIELAGAGELFF. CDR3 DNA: TGTGCCAGTAGTATCGAACTAGCGGGAGCCGGGGAGCTGTTTTTT.